The 26 T cell receptor beta chains in this list originate from one sample, sequenced in a study of Ad26.COV2.S vaccination and SARS-CoV-2 variants listed by TCRdb under 2021. Per the publication, the treatment or condition label means: some 20 received Ad26.COV2.S at low or high dose, single or two shots; about 5 received placebo; per-sample allocation not given. For vaccine and placebo recipients, the sequenced repertoires came from samples collected on day 63 after the first injection. Library preparation employed the immunoSEQ multiplex PCR assay. This is the immuneACCESS table as TCRdb keeps it, with only in-frame sequences that have V and J called. A part of the clones is gone; compared with another copy, unresolved V genes explain less than half, and the rest is unexplained. Counted in this sample were a few hundred thousand clones; about 90% of them appeared once. Of the sample, about 5.4% falls within the top ten clones.

This specimen was peripheral blood, taken in a trial of Ad26.COV2.S vaccine versus placebo. All receptors come from a person aged 18-65 years who received the Ad26.COV2.S COVID-19 vaccine or a placebo.

The chain couples TRBV7-9 to TRBJ1-1; D is uncertain. Trimming left V 6 bases short and J 4 bases short, with 12 bases between. Germline loops: CDR1 SEHNR, CDR2 FQNEAQ (reference sequence). CDR3 length: 13 amino acids. The CDR3: CASSYEEVTEAFF. CDR3 in DNA: TGTGCCAGCAGTTATGAAGAGGTCACTGAAGCTTTCTTT.

The rearrangement links TRBV5-1 to TRBJ2-5, with D possibly called TRBD1 or TRBD2 (6 bases each). The CDR3 extends over 17 amino acids. Between the trimmed V and J ends, which lost 0 bases and 1 base, there was a span of 16 bases. CDR1 is SGHRS, CDR2 YFSETQ, per germline. The chain's CDR3 is CASSLGSFSGAQETQYF. The CDR3 bases are TGCGCCAGCAGCTTGGGGAGTTTTTCGGGGGCCCAAGAGACCCAGTACTTC.

This chain links TRBV18 with TRBJ1-6; weak D call: TRBD1 (5 bases). Trimming removed 2 bases from V and 7 bases from J, with 21 bases in between. CDR3 length: 18 amino acids. Germline values: CDR1 KGHSH, CDR2 LQKENI. The CDR3 sequence: CASSPTSLGDGSNSPLHF. CDR3 bases: TGTGCCAGCTCACCAACGTCACTAGGGGACGGGTCCAATTCACCCCTCCACTTT.

V is TRBV11-2 and J is TRBJ1-1, with D uncertain. With 0 bases removed from V and 6 bases from J, the gap between germline ends came to 11 bases. Germline V lookup: CDR1 SGHAT, CDR2 FQNNGV. This CDR3 has 14 residues. The CDR3 region is CASSLDGPGPEAFF. The CDR3 DNA is TGTGCCAGCAGCTTAGATGGGCCAGGCCCTGAAGCTTTCTTT.

This clone was found a few times. The chain uses TRBV19 and TRBJ1-1; 10 bases map to TRBD1. The CDR3 has 13 residues. The germline gives CDR1 LNHDA, CDR2 SQIVND (reference sequence). V lost 6 bases to trimming and J lost 6 bases; unmatched junction nucleotides: 4. The CDR3 DNA follows: TGTGCCAGTAGCCGAGGACAGGGGGCTGAAGCTTTCTTT. Its translation: CASSRGQGAEAFF.

The V and J genes are TRBV6-5 and TRBJ1-1; the D gene is possibly TRBD1 (5 bases). There are 12 residues in the CDR3. CDR1 is MNHEY, CDR2 SVGAGI, per germline. With 9 bases removed from V and 4 bases from J, the gap between germline ends came to 12 bases. Here the CDR3 reads CASQGVGTEAFF. In DNA, the CDR3 is TGTGCCAGTCAAGGGGTCGGCACTGAAGCTTTCTTT.

In DNA, the CDR3 is TGCGCCAGCAGCCAAGAAGTTCCGGGCAGAAAGAAGAACACTGAAGCTTTCTTT. This sequence encodes CASSQEVPGRKKNTEAFF. J is TRBJ1-1 and V is TRBV4-3; no clear D gene. The germline CDR1 and CDR2 sequences are LGHNA and YSLEER. The V and J ends lost 0 bases and 1 base respectively, with 18 bases between them. The CDR3 sequence is 18 residues long.

This clone was counted a single time. The gene calls are TRBV5-6 and TRBJ1-2; 8 bases fit TRBD1. Per the germline V gene, CDR1 is SGHDT and CDR2 is YYEEEE. V trimming: 2 bases; J trimming: 6 bases; junction bases outside the gene matches: 3. This CDR3 is 13 amino acids long. The CDR3 protein is CASSFQGANGYTF. The CDR3 coding sequence is TGTGCCAGCAGCTTCCAGGGGGCAAATGGCTACACCTTC. Looking up the rest from reference TRBV5-6 and TRBJ1-2 gives the full variable domain: DAGVTQSPTHLIKTRGQQVTLRCSPKSGHDTVSWYQQALGQGPQFIFQYYEEEERQRGNFPDRFSGHQFPNYSSELNVNALLLGDSALYLCASSFQGANGYTFGSGTRLTVV.

V is TRBV19 and J is TRBJ1-4, with D uncertain. Per the germline V gene, CDR1 is LNHDA and CDR2 is SQIVND (reference sequence). CDR3 length equals 18 residues. V gave up 3 bases and J gave up 2 bases, with 19 bases separating them. This CDR3 reads CASSIRPTVGPTNEKLFF. The CDR3 DNA follows: TGTGCCAGTAGTATCCGGCCGACGGTTGGGCCCACTAATGAAAAACTGTTTTTT. Supplemented by reference TRBV19 and TRBJ1-4, the full variable domain reads DGGITQSPKYLFRKEGQNVTLSCEQNLNHDAMYWYRQDPGQGLRLIYYSQIVNDFQKGDIAEGYSVSREKKESFPLTVTSAQKNPTAFYLCASSIRPTVGPTNEKLFFGSGTQLSVL.

The chain combines TRBV10-2 with TRBJ1-1; D may be TRBD1 (5 bases). The germline V gene encodes CDR1 WSHSY and CDR2 SAAADI. Trimming took off 6 bases at V and 4 bases at J, with 15 bases between the two ends. The CDR3 is 14 amino acids. The CDR3 loop is CASRDTLAGTEAFF. The CDR3 DNA reads as TGCGCCAGCAGGGACACTCTCGCGGGCACTGAAGCTTTCTTT.

The chain carries TRBV7-8 and TRBJ1-6, with D maybe TRBD1 (6 bases). V lost 4 bases and J 6 bases, leaving 13 bases between the germline ends. The CDR3 sequence is 15 residues long. Germline lookup yields CDR1 SGHVS and CDR2 FQNEAQ. This CDR3 reads CASSSGQSRNSPLHF. The CDR3, as DNA: TGTGCCAGCAGCTCGGGACAATCACGTAATTCACCCCTCCACTTT.

The rearrangement joins TRBV7-2 to TRBJ2-1; D remains unclear. The ends were cut back, 4 bases at V and 6 bases at J, with 4 bases in the middle. The germline CDR1 and CDR2 sequences are SGHTA and FQGNSA. The CDR3 is 11 residues long. CDR3 sequence (DNA): TGTGCCAGCAGCTACCTCAATGAGCAGTTCTTC. This codes for CASSYLNEQFF.

Concerning this clone itself: At one of its ends the junction is not consistent with the germline gene, which may arise from a read error. The V and J genes are TRBV2 and TRBJ2-5; 11 positions match TRBD2. CDR3 length: 11 residues. Germline V lookup: CDR1 SNHLY, CDR2 FYNNEI. CDR3 sequence (DNA): TGCGGTAGCGGGGGGGTAGAGACCCAGTACTTC. Translated, it gives CGSGGVETQYF.

V and J are TRBV12-3 or TRBV12-4 and TRBJ2-7, with 7 bases lining up with TRBD1. V was clipped by 5 bases and J by 3 bases; unmatched bases: 4. The CDR3 contains 13 residues. In nucleotides, the CDR3 is TGTGCCAGCAGTAGGGACAGACTCTACGAGCAGTACGTC. Amino acid sequence: CASSRDRLYEQYV.

This clone is a singleton in its sample. This chain links TRBV10-3 with TRBJ2-2, with D perhaps matching TRBD2 (5 bases). This CDR3 has 13 amino acids. V was cut by 10 bases and J by 0 bases, with 9 bases left in between. Germline V CDR1 and CDR2: ENHRY, SYGVKD. The CDR3 spells CATGSANTGELFF. The CDR3 DNA is TGTGCCACGGGGTCCGCGAACACCGGGGAGCTGTTTTTT.

The chain employs TRBV5-6 and TRBJ2-3, with 8 bases lining up with TRBD2. V dropped 5 bases and J dropped 6; count of bases not matched to a gene: 11. There are 15 residues in the CDR3. CDR1 is SGHDT and CDR2 is YYEEEE in the germline V gene. The CDR3 nucleotides are TGTGCCAGCAGGAAGTTCGGGGGGGTTGTGGATACGCAGTATTTT. Translated: CASRKFGGVVDTQYF.

V gene TRBV7-2 combines with J gene TRBJ1-4; D not resolved. Trimming took off 1 base at V and 7 bases at J, with 10 bases between the two ends. Germline V gives CDR1 SGHTA, CDR2 FQGNSA. The CDR3 covers 14 residues. CDR3 protein: CASSLEVGGEKLFF. The CDR3 nucleotides are TGTGCCAGCAGCTTAGAAGTCGGCGGTGAAAAACTGTTTTTT.

This clone was recorded only once. CDR3 region: CASSQREGPPDEQFF. CDR3 coding DNA: TGCGCCAGCAGCCAAAGAGAGGGGCCCCCCGATGAGCAGTTCTTC. V and J are TRBV4-3 and TRBJ2-1; perhaps D is TRBD1 or TRBD2 (5 bases each). V gave up 2 bases and J gave up 8 bases, with 16 bases separating them. The CDR3 covers 15 residues. Germline-derived CDR1 and CDR2 are LGHNA and YSLEER.

The chain uses TRBV7-9 and TRBJ2-2; D is uncertain. Germline V gene sequence: CDR1 SEHNR, CDR2 FQNEAQ (reference sequence). Trimming left V 5 bases short and J 0 bases short, with 16 bases between. CDR3 length equals 17 residues. The CDR3 loop reads CASSPSVLGTNTGELFF. The CDR3 DNA sequence: TGTGCCAGCAGCCCAAGTGTACTGGGGACGAACACCGGGGAGCTGTTTTTT.

The chain carries TRBV19 and TRBJ1-1; possibly TRBD1 for D (6 bases). Trimming stripped 3 bases from V and 0 bases from J, with 14 bases between. The CDR3 loop spans 16 amino acids. Germline-derived CDR1 and CDR2 are LNHDA and SQIVND (reference sequence). CDR3 in amino acids: CASSMVGGLLNTEAFF. As DNA, the CDR3 is TGTGCCAGTAGTATGGTAGGGGGACTGCTGAACACTGAAGCTTTCTTT.

This chain links TRBV5-1 with TRBJ1-1; D is unclear. The V end was cut by 2 bases, the J end by 1 base, with 12 bases between. The germline CDR1 and CDR2 sequences are SGHRS and YFSETQ. The length of the CDR3 is 15 residues. The CDR3 nucleotides read TGCGCCAGCAGCTTAAGGGTAACGGCGAACACTGAAGCTTTCTTT. Protein sequence: CASSLRVTANTEAFF.

The chain links TRBV7-2 to TRBJ1-1, with TRBD1 identical over 7 bases. V lost 2 bases, J lost 0 bases, and 0 bases stayed unmatched. Germline CDR1 reads SGHTA; CDR2 reads FQGNSA. This CDR3 spans 14 amino acids. The CDR3, as DNA: TGTGCCAGCAGCTTAAGGGGGCTGAACACTGAAGCTTTCTTT. Translation gives CASSLRGLNTEAFF. Variable domain in full (rest from reference TRBV7-2 and TRBJ1-1): GAGVSQSPSNKVTEKGKDVELRCDPISGHTALYWYRQSLGQGLEFLIYFQGNSAPDKSGLPSDRFSAERTGGSVSTLTIQRTQQEDSAVYLCASSLRGLNTEAFFGQGTRLTVV.

The chain employs TRBV6-5 and TRBJ1-2, with 10 bases identical to TRBD1. V lost 6 bases and J lost 5; bases outside the gene matches: 9. The CDR3 consists of 15 residues. Germline CDR1 reads MNHEY; CDR2 reads SVGAGI. CDR3 region: CASSLPGTGAYGYTF. The CDR3 DNA sequence: TGTGCCAGCAGCCTCCCAGGGACAGGGGCGTATGGCTACACCTTC.

V gene TRBV7-8 combines with J gene TRBJ1-5; maybe TRBD1 (6 bases). The V end was cut by 1 base, the J end by 6 bases, with 13 bases between. The CDR3 is made up of 15 amino acids. Per germline, CDR1 SGHVS and CDR2 FQNEAQ. The CDR3 bases are TGTGCCAGCAGCTTAGGTGGCGGAGGGGGTCAGCCCCAGCATTTT. It is translated as CASSLGGGGGQPQHF.

This clone has a single count. V gene TRBV6-6 combines with J gene TRBJ1-1; D is unresolved. CDR1 is MNHNY and CDR2 is SVGAGI in the germline V gene (reference sequence). The CDR3 loop spans 11 amino acids. The V end lost 8 bases, the J end lost 4 bases, and 8 bases lay between the germline ends. The DNA of the CDR3 is TGTGCCAGCGTCCGGGCCACTGAAGCTTTCTTT. Amino acids: CASVRATEAFF.

This chain links TRBV6-5 with TRBJ2-7; perhaps TRBD1 as D (6 bases). Germline CDR1 MNHEY, CDR2 SVGAGI. V was cut by 4 bases and J by 7 bases, with 23 bases left in between. The CDR3 has 16 amino acids. CDR3 amino acids: CASSLAPGQRSQEQYF. Written as DNA, the CDR3 is TGTGCCAGCAGTTTGGCGCCGGGACAAAGATCCCAGGAGCAGTACTTC.